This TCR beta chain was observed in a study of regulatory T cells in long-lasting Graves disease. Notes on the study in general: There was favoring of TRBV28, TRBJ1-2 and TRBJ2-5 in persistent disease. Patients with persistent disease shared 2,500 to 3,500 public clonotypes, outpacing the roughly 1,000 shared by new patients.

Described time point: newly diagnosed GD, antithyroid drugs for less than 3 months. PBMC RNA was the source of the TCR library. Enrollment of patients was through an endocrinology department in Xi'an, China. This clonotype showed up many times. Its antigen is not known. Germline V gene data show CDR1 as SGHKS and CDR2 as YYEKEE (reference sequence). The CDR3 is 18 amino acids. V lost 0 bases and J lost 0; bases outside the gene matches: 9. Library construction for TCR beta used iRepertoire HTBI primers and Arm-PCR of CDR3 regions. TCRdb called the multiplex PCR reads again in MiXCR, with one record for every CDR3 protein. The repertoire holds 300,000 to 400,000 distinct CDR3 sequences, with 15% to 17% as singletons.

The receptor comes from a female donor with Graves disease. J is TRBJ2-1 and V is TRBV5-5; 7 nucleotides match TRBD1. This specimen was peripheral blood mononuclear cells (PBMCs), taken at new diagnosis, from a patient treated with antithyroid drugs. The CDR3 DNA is TGTGCCAGCAGCTTGGTTGGGGGACAGACACTCTCCTACAATGAGCAGTTCTTC. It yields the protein CASSLVGGQTLSYNEQFF.